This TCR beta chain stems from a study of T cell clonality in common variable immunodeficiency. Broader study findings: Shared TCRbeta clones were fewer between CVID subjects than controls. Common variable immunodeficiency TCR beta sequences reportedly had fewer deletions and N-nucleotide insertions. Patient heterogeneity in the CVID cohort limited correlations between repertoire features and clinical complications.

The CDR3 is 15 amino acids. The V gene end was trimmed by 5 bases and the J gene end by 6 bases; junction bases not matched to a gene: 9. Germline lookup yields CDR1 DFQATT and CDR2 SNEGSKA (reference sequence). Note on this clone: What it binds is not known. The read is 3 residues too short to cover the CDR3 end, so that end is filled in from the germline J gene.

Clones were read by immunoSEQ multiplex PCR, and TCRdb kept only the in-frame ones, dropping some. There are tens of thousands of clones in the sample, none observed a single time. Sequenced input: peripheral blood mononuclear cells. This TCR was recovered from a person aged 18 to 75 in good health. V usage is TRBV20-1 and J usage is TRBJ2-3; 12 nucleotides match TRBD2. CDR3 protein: CSAPKTSGGMDTQYF. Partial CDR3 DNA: TGCAGTGCTCCGAAGACTAGCGGGGGAATGGATACG.